The T cell receptor (beta chain) under discussion was sequenced for a study of vaccination and CD4 T cells after COVID-19. Indicated treatment: approximately 10-day PBMC culture with coronavirus spike peptide pools or control peptides (ViraFEST assay). Expansion of antigen-specific T cells with peptide pools by ViraFEST preceded sequencing of TCRs. To note about this clonotype: What it recognizes is unknown.

The CDR3 loop spans 16 amino acids. Trimming at V came to 3 bases and at J to 5 bases, leaving 13 bases not matched to a gene. CDR1 and CDR2 (germline): LGHNA, YNFKEQ. An Oncomine TCR Beta short-read assay was used to sequence the DNA from cultured CD4+ T cells. TCRdb itself ran the PCR reads through MiXCR, one entry per CDR3 protein. Of more than 20,000 distinct CDR3 sequences listed, about three quarters were seen once; the top ten hold roughly 8.7%. The source is a human donor who had recovered from COVID-19. This chain links TRBV4-2 with TRBJ2-7, with 7 bases that match TRBD2. Input material: CD4+ T cells from blood, cultured in vitro. The CDR3 sequence is CASSQGPGTINHEQYF. CDR3 in DNA: TGTGCCAGCAGCCAGGGCCCCGGGACTATAAACCACGAGCAGTACTTC.